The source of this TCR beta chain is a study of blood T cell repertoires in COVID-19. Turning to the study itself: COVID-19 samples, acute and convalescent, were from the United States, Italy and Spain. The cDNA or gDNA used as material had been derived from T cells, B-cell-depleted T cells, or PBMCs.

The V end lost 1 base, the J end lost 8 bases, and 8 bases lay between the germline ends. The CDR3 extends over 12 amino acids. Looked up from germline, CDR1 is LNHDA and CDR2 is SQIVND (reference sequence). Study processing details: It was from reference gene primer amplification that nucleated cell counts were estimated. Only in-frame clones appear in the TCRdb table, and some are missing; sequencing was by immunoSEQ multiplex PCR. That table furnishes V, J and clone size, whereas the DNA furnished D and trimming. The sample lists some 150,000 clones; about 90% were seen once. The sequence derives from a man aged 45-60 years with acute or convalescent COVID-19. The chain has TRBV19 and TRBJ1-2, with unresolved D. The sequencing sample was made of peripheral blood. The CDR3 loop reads CASSIATRGYTF. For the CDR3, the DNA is TGTGCCAGTAGTATAGCAACTCGGGGCTACACCTTC.